This T cell receptor (beta chain) stems from a study of PD-1 blockade in classical Hodgkin lymphoma. Repertoires were generated with immunoSEQ multiplex PCR, while TCRdb's copy carries only in-frame clones and drops some. Among under 100,000 clones, around nine tenths were seen once, and the ten largest hold approximately 2.5%. Every patient experienced relapse after autologous stem cell transplantation, and brentuximab vedotin exposure varied. The CDR3 has 15 amino acids. Germline CDR1 SGHKS, CDR2 YYEKEE (reference sequence). After removal of 4 bases from V and 0 bases from J, the junction contained 3 bases not matched to a gene.

Material: peripheral blood mononuclear cells (PBMCs), obtained before the second cycle of nivolumab. The V call is TRBV5-5, the J call TRBJ2-1, with 8 bases fitting TRBD1. This sequence was found in a human donor with classical Hodgkin lymphoma. The CDR3: CASSIQGASYNEQFF. The CDR3 nucleotides are TGTGCCAGCAGCATTCAGGGGGCCTCCTACAATGAGCAGTTCTTC.